The entry below gives a single T cell receptor beta chain sequence along with its context. Via MiXCR, TCRdb re-called the 5' RACE reads, giving one row per CDR3 protein. This sample carries 95,000 to 120,000 distinct CDR3 sequences, around 20% of them seen once, and the ten largest clones take around 2.7%. This entry is derived from a study of human T cells and chemical hapten exposure. Extraction of total RNA was performed on unfractionated whole blood. The length of the CDR3 is 13 residues. Germline V lookup: CDR1 MDHEN, CDR2 SYDVKM. Trimming stripped 2 bases from V and 5 bases from J, with 9 bases between.

The rearrangement uses TRBV28 and TRBJ1-1; D is undetermined. The TCR comes from a human donor in good health. The CDR3 bases are TGTGCCAGCAGTTTAGGGTACAAGACTGAAGCTTTCTTT. This codes for CASSLGYKTEAFF. The variable domain in full, completed from reference TRBV28 and TRBJ1-1, reads DVKVTQSSRYLVKRTGEKVFLECVQDMDHENMFWYRQDPGLGLRLIYFSYDVKMKEKGDIPEGYSVSREKKERFSLILESASTNQTSMYLCASSLGYKTEAFFGQGTRLTVV.